What follows describes a single T cell receptor (beta chain). Authors' processing steps: Amplification with reference gene primers provided the estimates of nucleated cell counts. The protocol was immunoSEQ multiplex PCR, while the TCRdb copy is restricted to in-frame clones and leaves out a portion. Clone size and V and J calls were adopted from that table, with D and trimming inferred from the DNA. The repertoire holds fewer than 300,000 clones, with roughly 84% as singletons. These data originate in a study of blood T cell repertoires in COVID-19. The overall study: In each case, the material was cDNA or gDNA derived from T cells, B-cell-depleted T cells, or PBMCs.

The germline V gene has CDR1 LGHNA and CDR2 YSLEER. This CDR3 has 12 amino acids. The V gene lost 1 base and the J gene lost 8 bases, with 5 bases spanning the gap. The chain uses TRBV4-3 and TRBJ1-4; unclear D gene. The receptor comes from a woman younger than 30 with acute or convalescent COVID-19. Sequencing input: peripheral blood. The CDR3 coding sequence is TGCGCCAGCAGCCAAGGGCCCGAAAAACTGTTTTTT. This sequence encodes CASSQGPEKLFF.